The rows below give T cell receptor beta chains drawn from one sample of a study of identical twins' blood T cells. One entry per CDR3 protein results from TCRdb running MiXCR on the 5' RACE reads. The data contain 300,000 to 450,000 distinct CDR3 sequences, roughly 28% of them singletons. Sequenced sample: PBMCs. These receptors came from a woman between 18 and 50 years old in good health. Each CDR3 is given with its conserved first and last residue. A D gene is named only where the DNA matches it firmly. Expanded clones get a size class; other rows say once, few or many, or leave the size out.

d_call: NA
j_call: TRBJ1-1
v_call: TRBV29-1
clone_size: NA
cdr3_aa: CTVGPSNTEAFF
cdr3_nt: TGCACCGTAGGTCCCTCGAACACTGAAGCTTTCTTT

d_call: NA
j_call: TRBJ2-1
v_call: TRBV9
clone_size: few
cdr3_aa: CASSVLGSGYSEQFF
cdr3_nt: TGTGCCAGCAGCGTCCTGGGGTCGGGGTACTCTGAGCAGTTCTTC

d_call: TRBD1
j_call: TRBJ1-2
v_call: TRBV3-1
clone_size: few
cdr3_aa: CASSRDRDFNYGYTF
cdr3_nt: TGTGCCAGCAGCCGGGACAGGGACTTTAACTATGGCTACACCTTC

d_call: TRBD2
j_call: TRBJ2-2
v_call: TRBV20-1
clone_size: few
cdr3_aa: CSAASGGRRTGELFF
cdr3_nt: TGCAGTGCGGCTAGCGGGGGGAGGAGGACCGGGGAGCTGTTTTTT

d_call: NA
j_call: TRBJ1-3
v_call: TRBV12-5
clone_size: NA
cdr3_aa: CASGLRENGNTIYF
cdr3_nt: TGTGCTAGTGGTTTGAGGGAAAATGGAAACACCATATATTTT

d_call: NA
j_call: TRBJ2-3
v_call: TRBV7-2
clone_size: NA
cdr3_aa: CASSFKSTDTQYF
cdr3_nt: TGTGCCAGCAGCTTTAAGAGCACAGATACGCAGTATTTT

d_call: NA
j_call: TRBJ2-5
v_call: TRBV12-3/TRBV12-4
clone_size: many
cdr3_aa: CASSFSEQETQYF
cdr3_nt: TGTGCCAGCAGTTTCAGCGAACAAGAGACCCAGTACTTC

d_call: NA
j_call: TRBJ1-1
v_call: TRBV19
clone_size: NA
cdr3_aa: CASRRQAINTEAFF
cdr3_nt: TGTGCCAGTAGGAGACAGGCGATAAACACTGAAGCTTTCTTT

d_call: NA
j_call: TRBJ1-1
v_call: TRBV29-1
clone_size: many
cdr3_aa: CSVAGRMNTEAFF
cdr3_nt: TGCAGCGTTGCTGGTCGAATGAACACTGAAGCTTTCTTT

d_call: NA
j_call: TRBJ2-5
v_call: TRBV3-1
clone_size: once
cdr3_aa: CASRVHQETQYF
cdr3_nt: TGTGCCAGCAGGGTTCACCAAGAGACCCAGTACTTC

d_call: NA
j_call: TRBJ1-1
v_call: TRBV9
clone_size: NA
cdr3_aa: CASSDADSTEAFF
cdr3_nt: TGTGCCAGCAGCGATGCTGACAGCACTGAAGCTTTCTTT

d_call: NA
j_call: TRBJ1-2
v_call: TRBV18
clone_size: few
cdr3_aa: CASHAPGTSYGYTF
cdr3_nt: TGTGCCAGCCACGCACCCGGGACATCCTATGGCTACACCTTC

d_call: NA
j_call: TRBJ1-3
v_call: TRBV20-1
clone_size: NA
cdr3_aa: CSATGPHSGNTIYF
cdr3_nt: TGCAGTGCAACAGGCCCACACTCTGGAAACACCATATATTTT

d_call: NA
j_call: TRBJ2-3
v_call: TRBV6-2/TRBV6-3
clone_size: many
cdr3_aa: CASSYSGTPSTDTQYF
cdr3_nt: TGTGCCAGCAGTTACTCCGGGACGCCTAGCACAGATACGCAGTATTTT

d_call: TRBD2
j_call: TRBJ2-2
v_call: TRBV25-1
clone_size: few
cdr3_aa: CASSELASGRGGTGELFF
cdr3_nt: TGTGCCAGCAGTGAATTGGCTAGCGGGAGGGGCGGCACCGGGGAGCTGTTTTTT